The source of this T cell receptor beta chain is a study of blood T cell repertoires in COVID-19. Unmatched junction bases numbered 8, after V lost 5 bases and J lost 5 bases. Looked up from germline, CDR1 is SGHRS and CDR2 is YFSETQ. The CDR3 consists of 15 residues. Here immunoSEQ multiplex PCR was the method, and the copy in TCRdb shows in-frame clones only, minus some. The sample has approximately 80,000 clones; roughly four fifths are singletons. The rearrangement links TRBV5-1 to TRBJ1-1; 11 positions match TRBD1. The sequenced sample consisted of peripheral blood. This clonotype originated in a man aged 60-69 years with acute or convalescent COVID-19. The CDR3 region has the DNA TGCGCCAGCAGTACTGGGACAGGGGGAGTAACTGAAGCTTTCTTT. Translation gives CASSTGTGGVTEAFF.